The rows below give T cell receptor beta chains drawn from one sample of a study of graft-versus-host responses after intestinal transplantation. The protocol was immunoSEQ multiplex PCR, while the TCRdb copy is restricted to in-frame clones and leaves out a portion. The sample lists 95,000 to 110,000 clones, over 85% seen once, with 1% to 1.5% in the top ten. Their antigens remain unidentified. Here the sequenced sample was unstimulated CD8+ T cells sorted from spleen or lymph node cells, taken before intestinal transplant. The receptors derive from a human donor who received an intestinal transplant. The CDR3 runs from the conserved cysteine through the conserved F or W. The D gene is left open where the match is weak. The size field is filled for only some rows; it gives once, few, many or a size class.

cdr3_aa: CATRGLAGGGTDTQYF
cdr3_nt: TGCGCCACCAGAGGGCTAGCGGGGGGTGGCACAGATACGCAGTATTTT
j_call: TRBJ2-3
v_call: TRBV10-2
clone_size: .
d_call: TRBD2

cdr3_aa: CASSLARLAGYEQYF
cdr3_nt: TGTGCCAGCAGCTTAGCGAGGCTAGCGGGCTACGAGCAGTACTTC
j_call: TRBJ2-7
v_call: TRBV7-2
clone_size: .
d_call: TRBD2

cdr3_aa: CASSLVTEGDTQYF
cdr3_nt: TGTGCCAGCAGCTTAGTGACGGAGGGAGATACGCAGTATTTT
j_call: TRBJ2-3
v_call: TRBV11-2
clone_size: .
d_call: .

cdr3_aa: CASSVEGGGWETQYF
cdr3_nt: TGTGCCAGCAGCGTAGAGGGGGGGGGATGGGAGACCCAGTACTTC
j_call: TRBJ2-5
v_call: TRBV9
clone_size: .
d_call: .

cdr3_aa: CASSFGQGYEQYF
cdr3_nt: TGTGCCAGCAGCTTCGGACAGGGTTACGAGCAGTACTTC
j_call: TRBJ2-7
v_call: TRBV13
clone_size: .
d_call: TRBD1

cdr3_aa: CASTQGSSGNTIYF
cdr3_nt: TGTGCCAGCACTCAGGGCAGCTCTGGAAACACCATATATTTT
j_call: TRBJ1-3
v_call: TRBV6-1
clone_size: .
d_call: .

cdr3_aa: CASSPTGTYLSYNEQFF
cdr3_nt: TGTGCCAGCAGCCCTACAGGGACGTATCTCTCCTACAATGAGCAGTTCTTC
j_call: TRBJ2-1
v_call: TRBV7-8
clone_size: .
d_call: .

cdr3_aa: CASSQEGVPASNTEAFF
cdr3_nt: TGCGCCAGCAGCCAAGAGGGGGTACCGGCGTCGAACACTGAAGCTTTCTTT
j_call: TRBJ1-1
v_call: TRBV4-1
clone_size: .
d_call: .

cdr3_aa: CASSLVEGQGGNTIYF
cdr3_nt: TGTGCCAGCAGCTTAGTTGAGGGGCAAGGAGGAAACACCATATATTTT
j_call: TRBJ1-3
v_call: TRBV11-2
clone_size: few
d_call: .

cdr3_aa: CASSVAVGGGASNEQFF
cdr3_nt: TGTGCCAGCAGCGTAGCGGTAGGCGGGGGGGCGTCCAATGAGCAGTTCTTC
j_call: TRBJ2-1
v_call: TRBV9
clone_size: .
d_call: TRBD2

cdr3_aa: CSVDRQGSYNEQFF
cdr3_nt: TGCAGCGTTGACAGACAGGGGAGTTACAATGAGCAGTTCTTC
j_call: TRBJ2-1
v_call: TRBV29-1
clone_size: .
d_call: TRBD1

cdr3_aa: CASSSAGEYTDTQYF
cdr3_nt: TGTGCCAGCAGCTCAGCGGGGGAGTACACAGATACGCAGTATTTT
j_call: TRBJ2-3
v_call: TRBV7-2
clone_size: .
d_call: TRBD2

cdr3_aa: CASSVDSYEQYF
cdr3_nt: TGTGCCAGCAGCGTGGACAGCTACGAGCAGTACTTC
j_call: TRBJ2-7
v_call: TRBV9
clone_size: .
d_call: .

cdr3_aa: CASSATGGYTEAFF
cdr3_nt: TGTGCCAGCAGCGCCACAGGGGGCTACACTGAAGCTTTCTTT
j_call: TRBJ1-1
v_call: TRBV2
clone_size: once
d_call: TRBD1

cdr3_aa: CASSQGFANEKLFF
cdr3_nt: TGTGCCAGCAGCCAAGGCTTCGCCAATGAAAAACTGTTTTTT
j_call: TRBJ1-4
v_call: TRBV13
clone_size: .
d_call: .

cdr3_aa: CASSWTGEGNSPLHF
cdr3_nt: TGTGCCAGCAGTTGGACAGGGGAAGGGAATTCACCCCTCCACTTT
j_call: TRBJ1-6
v_call: TRBV27
clone_size: .
d_call: TRBD1

cdr3_aa: CASPNSPLHF
cdr3_nt: TGTGCCTCCCCGAATTCACCCCTCCACTTT
j_call: TRBJ1-6
v_call: TRBV6-9
clone_size: .
d_call: .

cdr3_aa: CASSPSAEGQTGELFF
cdr3_nt: TGTGCCAGCAGCCCCTCGGCCGAGGGCCAGACCGGGGAGCTGTTTTTT
j_call: TRBJ2-2
v_call: TRBV11-2
clone_size: .
d_call: .

cdr3_aa: CASSEHPPSGGTYEQYF
cdr3_nt: TGTGCCAGCAGTGAACACCCCCCTAGCGGGGGCACCTACGAGCAGTACTTC
j_call: TRBJ2-7
v_call: TRBV6-1
clone_size: .
d_call: TRBD2

cdr3_aa: CASSLAPGNNSPLHF
cdr3_nt: TGTGCCAGCAGCTTGGCCCCGGGGAATAATTCACCCCTCCACTTT
j_call: TRBJ1-6
v_call: TRBV5-4
clone_size: .
d_call: .

cdr3_aa: CATADRLAGDLYEQYF
cdr3_nt: TGTGCCACCGCCGACAGACTAGCGGGGGATCTCTACGAGCAGTACTTC
j_call: TRBJ2-7
v_call: TRBV15
clone_size: .
d_call: TRBD2

cdr3_aa: CASSLGGLGGDTQYF
cdr3_nt: TGTGCCAGCAGCTTAGGAGGGCTCGGGGGAGATACGCAGTATTTT
j_call: TRBJ2-3
v_call: TRBV11-2
clone_size: .
d_call: .

cdr3_aa: CAISESLNGDRGTGANVLTF
cdr3_nt: TGTGCCATCAGTGAGTCCCTAAATGGAGACAGGGGGACTGGGGCCAACGTCCTGACTTTC
j_call: TRBJ2-6
v_call: TRBV10-3
clone_size: .
d_call: TRBD1

cdr3_aa: CATSIERGGLREQYF
cdr3_nt: TGTGCCACCAGCATCGAACGAGGAGGTCTCCGCGAGCAGTACTTC
j_call: TRBJ2-7
v_call: TRBV15
clone_size: .
d_call: .

cdr3_aa: CSVGTSLGYTF
cdr3_nt: TGCAGCGTAGGGACTTCCCTTGGCTACACCTTC
j_call: TRBJ1-2
v_call: TRBV29-1
clone_size: once
d_call: .

cdr3_aa: CASGSPMTSGGTYSYNEQFF
cdr3_nt: TGTGCCAGCGGTTCCCCTATGACTAGCGGGGGGACCTACTCCTACAATGAGCAGTTCTTC
j_call: TRBJ2-1
v_call: TRBV2
clone_size: once
d_call: TRBD2

cdr3_aa: CASSTLGDNEAFF
cdr3_nt: TGTGCCAGCAGCACACTCGGGGACAACGAAGCTTTCTTT
j_call: TRBJ1-1
v_call: TRBV14
clone_size: .
d_call: .

cdr3_aa: CASSRDRAEENTEAFF
cdr3_nt: TGTGCCAGCAGCCGCGACAGGGCTGAGGAGAACACTGAAGCTTTCTTT
j_call: TRBJ1-1
v_call: TRBV13
clone_size: .
d_call: TRBD1

cdr3_aa: CASSVEGDSGEQFF
cdr3_nt: TGTGCCAGCAGCGTAGAAGGGGATTCAGGTGAGCAGTTCTTC
j_call: TRBJ2-1
v_call: TRBV9
clone_size: .
d_call: .

cdr3_aa: CASSFRGPSYEQYF
cdr3_nt: TGTGCCAGCAGTTTTCGGGGCCCTTCCTACGAGCAGTACTTC
j_call: TRBJ2-7
v_call: TRBV27
clone_size: .
d_call: .

cdr3_aa: CASSISGNGEQYF
cdr3_nt: TGTGCCAGTAGTATTTCGGGGAACGGCGAGCAGTACTTC
j_call: TRBJ2-7
v_call: TRBV19
clone_size: few
d_call: .

cdr3_aa: CASSHLMRGPTDTQYF
cdr3_nt: TGTGCCAGCAGCCACTTAATGCGGGGGCCGACAGATACGCAGTATTTT
j_call: TRBJ2-3
v_call: TRBV13
clone_size: .
d_call: .

cdr3_aa: CASSLWDRANEKLFF
cdr3_nt: TGTGCCAGCAGCCTATGGGACAGGGCTAATGAAAAACTGTTTTTT
j_call: TRBJ1-4
v_call: TRBV5-5
clone_size: .
d_call: TRBD1

cdr3_aa: CAIRTSGGAADTQYF
cdr3_nt: TGTGCCATCAGAACTAGCGGGGGGGCCGCAGATACGCAGTATTTT
j_call: TRBJ2-3
v_call: TRBV10-3
clone_size: .
d_call: TRBD2

cdr3_aa: CASSQVLAEETQYF
cdr3_nt: TGCGCCAGCAGCCAAGTCCTAGCGGAAGAGACCCAGTACTTC
j_call: TRBJ2-5
v_call: TRBV4-1
clone_size: .
d_call: TRBD2

cdr3_aa: CATGQVANYGYTF
cdr3_nt: TGTGCCACCGGACAGGTAGCTAACTATGGCTACACCTTC
j_call: TRBJ1-2
v_call: TRBV19
clone_size: .
d_call: TRBD1

cdr3_aa: CAWSGDRVKDTEAFF
cdr3_nt: TGTGCCTGGAGTGGGGACAGGGTTAAGGACACTGAAGCTTTCTTT
j_call: TRBJ1-1
v_call: TRBV30
clone_size: .
d_call: TRBD1

cdr3_aa: CASSFSAAIGETQYF
cdr3_nt: TGTGCCAGCAGTTTCTCGGCGGCGATTGGAGAGACCCAGTACTTC
j_call: TRBJ2-5
v_call: TRBV27
clone_size: .
d_call: .

cdr3_aa: CASSWTGGSYEQYF
cdr3_nt: TGCGCCAGCAGCTGGACTGGGGGATCCTACGAGCAGTACTTC
j_call: TRBJ2-7
v_call: TRBV5-1
clone_size: .
d_call: .

cdr3_aa: CASSLSAVPYNEQFF
cdr3_nt: TGCGCCAGCAGCTTGTCAGCGGTACCCTACAATGAGCAGTTCTTC
j_call: TRBJ2-1
v_call: TRBV5-1
clone_size: .
d_call: .

cdr3_aa: CASSLAGTGGVEAFF
cdr3_nt: TGTGCCAGCAGCTTAGCCGGGACAGGAGGGGTTGAAGCTTTCTTT
j_call: TRBJ1-1
v_call: TRBV13
clone_size: .
d_call: TRBD1

cdr3_aa: CASSSGSGYEQYF
cdr3_nt: TGTGCCAGCAGCTCCGGGTCCGGGTACGAGCAGTACTTC
j_call: TRBJ2-7
v_call: TRBV9
clone_size: .
d_call: .

cdr3_aa: CASSLGVYSNQPQHF
cdr3_nt: TGTGCCAGTAGTCTGGGGGTTTATAGCAATCAGCCCCAGCATTTT
j_call: TRBJ1-5
v_call: TRBV19
clone_size: .
d_call: .

cdr3_aa: CASSEMGLETQYF
cdr3_nt: TGTGCCAGCAGTGAAATGGGGCTAGAGACCCAGTACTTC
j_call: TRBJ2-5
v_call: TRBV25-1
clone_size: .
d_call: .

cdr3_aa: CASSPGAPPSTDTQYF
cdr3_nt: TGTGCCAGCTCACCAGGGGCCCCCCCTAGCACAGATACGCAGTATTTT
j_call: TRBJ2-3
v_call: TRBV18
clone_size: once
d_call: .

cdr3_aa: CASSPQTGLSMNTEAFF
cdr3_nt: TGCGCCAGCAGCCCACAAACAGGGTTGTCCATGAACACTGAAGCTTTCTTT
j_call: TRBJ1-1
v_call: TRBV4-1
clone_size: .
d_call: .